Shown below are 4 T cell receptor beta chains from a single sample sequenced in a study of T-cell reconstitution after alpha-beta-depleted transplantation in children. Construction of the TCRbeta library involved unique molecular identifiers. Each CDR3 protein gets one entry after TCRdb re-called the PCR reads with MiXCR. The sample shows roughly 490,000 distinct CDR3 sequences, roughly 10% of them seen only once. The source material was PBMCs, mostly from graft donor cells, sampled 180 days after TCRalphabeta/CD19-depleted stem cell transplant. Source of these receptors: a female patient aged 2-10 years who had a stem cell transplant for aplastic anemia, so the T cells may come from the graft donor.

This clonotype was seen only a few times. The chain recombines TRBV5-1 with TRBJ1-1; D call uncertain. CDR3 length equals 15 residues. V lost 0 bases, J lost 0 bases, and 9 bases lay in between. Germline CDR1 and CDR2: SGHRS and YFSETQ. The CDR3 region is CASSLARSMNTEAFF. As DNA, the CDR3 is TGCGCCAGCAGCTTGGCCCGCTCGATGAACACTGAAGCTTTCTTT.

This clonotype was observed a few times. The CDR3 loop reads CATSVGNYNEQFF. The DNA of the CDR3 is TGTGCCACCAGTGTGGGTAACTACAATGAGCAGTTCTTC. The chain recombines TRBV24-1 with TRBJ2-1; no reliable D call. CDR1 is KGHDR, CDR2 SFDVKD, per germline. The CDR3 is made up of 13 amino acids. V was clipped by 5 bases and J by 3 bases, with 7 bases between them.

The chain has TRBV19 and TRBJ2-7; 8 nucleotides align to TRBD2. V shed 8 bases and J 1 base; nucleotides not matched to a gene: 4. This CDR3 comprises 13 residues. CDR1 is LNHDA, CDR2 SQIVND, per germline (reference sequence). DNA for the CDR3: TGTGCCAGTGGACTAGCCGTTTCCTACGAGCAGTACTTC. This sequence encodes CASGLAVSYEQYF. Together with reference TRBV19 and TRBJ2-7, the CDR3 gives the full variable domain: DGGITQSPKYLFRKEGQNVTLSCEQNLNHDAMYWYRQDPGQGLRLIYYSQIVNDFQKGDIAEGYSVSREKKESFPLTVTSAQKNPTAFYLCASGLAVSYEQYFGPGTRLTVT.

In this sample, this clonotype turned up a few times. V is TRBV11-2 and J is TRBJ1-5; D is undetermined. The V gene lost 2 bases and the J gene lost 3 bases, with 11 bases spanning the gap. Germline V CDR1 and CDR2: SGHAT, FQNNGV. The CDR3 loop spans 15 amino acids. The CDR3 reads CASSLSARPNQPQHF. The CDR3, as DNA: TGTGCCAGCAGCTTAAGCGCGCGACCCAATCAGCCCCAGCATTTT.